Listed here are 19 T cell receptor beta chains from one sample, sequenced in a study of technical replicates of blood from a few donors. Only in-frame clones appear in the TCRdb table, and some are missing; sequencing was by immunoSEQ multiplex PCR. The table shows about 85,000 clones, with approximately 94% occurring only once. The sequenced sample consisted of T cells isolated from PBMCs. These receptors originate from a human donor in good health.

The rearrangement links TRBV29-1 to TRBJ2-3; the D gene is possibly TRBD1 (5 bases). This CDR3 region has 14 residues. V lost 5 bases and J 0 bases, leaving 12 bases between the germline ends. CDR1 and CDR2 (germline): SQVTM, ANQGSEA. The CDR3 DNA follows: TGCAGCGTTATTGGACACCGGAGCACAGATACGCAGTATTTT. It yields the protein CSVIGHRSTDTQYF.

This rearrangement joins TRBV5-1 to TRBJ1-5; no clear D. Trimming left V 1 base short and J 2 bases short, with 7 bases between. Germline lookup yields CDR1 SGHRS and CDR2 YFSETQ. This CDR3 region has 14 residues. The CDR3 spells CASSLYEGNQPQHF. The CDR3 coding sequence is TGCGCCAGCAGCTTGTATGAGGGCAATCAGCCCCAGCATTTT.

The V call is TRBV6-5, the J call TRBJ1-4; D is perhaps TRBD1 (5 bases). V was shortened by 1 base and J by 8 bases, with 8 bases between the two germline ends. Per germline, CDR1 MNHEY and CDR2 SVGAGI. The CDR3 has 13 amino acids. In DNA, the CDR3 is TGTGCCAGCAGTTACTTTCAGGGCGAAAAACTGTTTTTT. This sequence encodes CASSYFQGEKLFF.

The CDR3 DNA is TGTGCCAGCAGTCCACGACAGGGGGCTCCAGAGACCCAGTACTTC. Translation: CASSPRQGAPETQYF. The gene calls are TRBV6-5 and TRBJ2-5, with 10 bases identical to TRBD1. The CDR3 length is 15 residues. The germline V gene encodes CDR1 MNHEY and CDR2 SVGAGI. Unmatched junction bases numbered 7, after V lost 5 bases and J lost 4 bases.

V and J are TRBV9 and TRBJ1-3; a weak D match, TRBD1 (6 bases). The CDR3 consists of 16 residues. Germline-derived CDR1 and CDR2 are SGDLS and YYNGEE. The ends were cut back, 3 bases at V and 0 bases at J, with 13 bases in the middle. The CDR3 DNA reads TGTGCCAGCAGCGCCCTGACAGGAGGCTCTGGAAACACCATATATTTT. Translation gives CASSALTGGSGNTIYF.

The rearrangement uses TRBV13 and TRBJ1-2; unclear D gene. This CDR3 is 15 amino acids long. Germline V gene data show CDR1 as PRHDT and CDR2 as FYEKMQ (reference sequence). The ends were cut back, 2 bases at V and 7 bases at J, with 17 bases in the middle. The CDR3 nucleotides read TGTGCCAGCAGCTTATACTCCCTCCCGGGAGGTGGCTACACCTTC. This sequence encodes CASSLYSLPGGGYTF. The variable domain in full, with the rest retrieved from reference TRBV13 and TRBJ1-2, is AAGVIQSPRHLIKEKRETATLKCYPIPRHDTVYWYQQGPGQDPQFLISFYEKMQSDKGSIPDRFSAQQFSDYHSELNMSSLELGDSALYFCASSLYSLPGGGYTFGSGTRLTVV.

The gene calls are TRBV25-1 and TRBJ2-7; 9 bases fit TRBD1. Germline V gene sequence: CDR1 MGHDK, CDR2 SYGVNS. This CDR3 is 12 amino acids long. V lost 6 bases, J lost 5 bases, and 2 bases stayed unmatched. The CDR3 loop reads CASRGQGNEQYF. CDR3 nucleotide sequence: TGTGCCAGCAGGGGACAGGGAAACGAGCAGTACTTC.

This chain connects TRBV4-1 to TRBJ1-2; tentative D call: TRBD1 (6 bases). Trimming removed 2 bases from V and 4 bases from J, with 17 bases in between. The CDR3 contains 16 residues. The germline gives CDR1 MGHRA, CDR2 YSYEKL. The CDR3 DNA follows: TGCGCCAGCAGCCAAAAGGACAGCGGAACCTTCTATGGCTACACCTTC. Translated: CASSQKDSGTFYGYTF.

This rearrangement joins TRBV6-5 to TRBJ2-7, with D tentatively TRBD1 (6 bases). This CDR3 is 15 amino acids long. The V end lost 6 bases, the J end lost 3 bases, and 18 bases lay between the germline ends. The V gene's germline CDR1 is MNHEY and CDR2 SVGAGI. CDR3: CASRAGQMILYEQYF. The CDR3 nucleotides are TGTGCCAGCAGAGCCGGACAGATGATACTCTACGAGCAGTACTTC.

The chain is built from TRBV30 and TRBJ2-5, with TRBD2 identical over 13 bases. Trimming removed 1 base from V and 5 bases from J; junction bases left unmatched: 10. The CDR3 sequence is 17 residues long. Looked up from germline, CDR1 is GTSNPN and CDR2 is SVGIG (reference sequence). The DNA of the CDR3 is TGTGCCTGGAGTGAATATTATGGGACTAGCGGGACTGAGACCCAGTACTTC. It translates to CAWSEYYGTSGTETQYF.

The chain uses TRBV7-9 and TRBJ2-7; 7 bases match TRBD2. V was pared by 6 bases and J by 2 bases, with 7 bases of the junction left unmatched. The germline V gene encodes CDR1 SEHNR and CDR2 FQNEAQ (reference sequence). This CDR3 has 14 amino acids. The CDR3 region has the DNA TGTGCCAGCAGTTTTGGCGGGAGCACCTACGAGCAGTACTTC. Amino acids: CASSFGGSTYEQYF.

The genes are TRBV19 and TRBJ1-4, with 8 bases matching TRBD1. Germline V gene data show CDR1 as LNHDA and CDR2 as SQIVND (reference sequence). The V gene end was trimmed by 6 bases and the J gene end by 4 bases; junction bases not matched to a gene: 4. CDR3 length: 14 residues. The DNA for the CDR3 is TGTGCCAGTAGCGAGGGACAGGTTAATGAAAAACTGTTTTTT. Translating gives CASSEGQVNEKLFF.

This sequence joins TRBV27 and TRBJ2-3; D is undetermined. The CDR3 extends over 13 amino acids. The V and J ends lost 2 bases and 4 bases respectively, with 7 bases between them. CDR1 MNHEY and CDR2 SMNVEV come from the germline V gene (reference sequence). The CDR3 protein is CASSLVEADTQYF. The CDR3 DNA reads TGTGCCAGCAGTTTAGTAGAAGCAGATACGCAGTATTTT.

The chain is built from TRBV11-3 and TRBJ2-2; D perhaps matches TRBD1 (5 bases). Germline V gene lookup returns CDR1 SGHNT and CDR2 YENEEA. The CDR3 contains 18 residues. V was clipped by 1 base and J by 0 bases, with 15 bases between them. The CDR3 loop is CASSLGIRAHTNTGELFF. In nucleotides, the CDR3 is TGTGCCAGCAGCTTAGGTATCAGGGCTCATACGAACACCGGGGAGCTGTTTTTT.

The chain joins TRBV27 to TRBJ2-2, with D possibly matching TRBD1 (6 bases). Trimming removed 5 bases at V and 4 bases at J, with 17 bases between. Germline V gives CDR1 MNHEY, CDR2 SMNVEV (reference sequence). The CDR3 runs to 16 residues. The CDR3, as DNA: TGTGCCAGCAGTAGAACAGGGTTGCCGGCCACCGGGGAGCTGTTTTTT. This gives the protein CASSRTGLPATGELFF.

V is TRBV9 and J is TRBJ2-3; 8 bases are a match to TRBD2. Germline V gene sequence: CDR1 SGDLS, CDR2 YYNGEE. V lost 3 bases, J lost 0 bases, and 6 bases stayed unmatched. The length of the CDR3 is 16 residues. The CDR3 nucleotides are TGTGCCAGCAGCGGACGGGAGGGCCTCAGCACAGATACGCAGTATTTT. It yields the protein CASSGREGLSTDTQYF.

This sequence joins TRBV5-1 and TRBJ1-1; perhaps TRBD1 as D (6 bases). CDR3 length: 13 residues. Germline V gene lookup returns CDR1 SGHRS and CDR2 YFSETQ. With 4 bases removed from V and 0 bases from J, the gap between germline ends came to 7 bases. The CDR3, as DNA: TGCGCCAGCAGCGACAGGTTGAACACTGAAGCTTTCTTT. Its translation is CASSDRLNTEAFF.

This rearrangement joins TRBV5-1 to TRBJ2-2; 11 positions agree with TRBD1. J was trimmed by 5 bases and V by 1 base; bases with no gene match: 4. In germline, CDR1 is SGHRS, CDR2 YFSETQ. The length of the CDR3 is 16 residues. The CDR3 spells CASSLPGDRGTGELFF. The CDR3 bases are TGCGCCAGCAGCTTGCCAGGGGACAGGGGGACCGGGGAGCTGTTTTTT.

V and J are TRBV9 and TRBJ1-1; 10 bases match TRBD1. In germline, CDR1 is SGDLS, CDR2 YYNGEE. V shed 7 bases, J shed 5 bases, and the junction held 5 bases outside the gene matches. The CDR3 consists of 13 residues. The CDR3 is CASAGTGVTEAFF. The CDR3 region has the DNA TGTGCCAGCGCGGGGACAGGGGTAACTGAAGCTTTCTTT.